Below are 29 T cell receptor beta chains sequenced from a single sample in a study of shared clonotypes between healthy human individuals. The method was immunoSEQ multiplex PCR; TCRdb's version includes in-frame clones alone and lacks a portion of them. Here the sample spans about 2 million clones, around 95% being singletons. The sequenced material came from naive CD4+ T cells sorted from blood. Documented subset: CD45RA+ positively selected. These receptors all come from a man in his late teens or twenties in good health.

The chain has TRBV10-3 and TRBJ1-1; 12 nucleotides match TRBD1. This CDR3 is 15 amino acids long. Trimming cost V 6 bases and J 5 bases; bases outside gene matches: 7. Per the germline V gene, CDR1 is ENHRY and CDR2 is SYGVKD. The CDR3 spells CAIRMGQGARTEAFF. The CDR3 coding sequence is TGTGCCATCAGAATGGGACAGGGGGCGAGAACTGAAGCTTTCTTT.

This rearrangement joins TRBV9 to TRBJ2-7, with TRBD2 identical over 12 bases. V lost 0 bases to trimming and J lost 2 bases; unmatched junction nucleotides: 3. Looked up from germline, CDR1 is SGDLS and CDR2 is YYNGEE. The CDR3 runs to 16 residues. The CDR3 protein is CASSVGLAGAPYEQYF. The CDR3 DNA follows: TGTGCCAGCAGCGTAGGACTAGCGGGAGCACCCTACGAGCAGTACTTC.

Note on this clone: Other DNA sequences within the sample encode an identical CDR3. V gene TRBV18 combines with J gene TRBJ2-3; D could derive from TRBD1 or TRBD2 (6 bases each). The germline V and J ends were trimmed by 3 bases and 1 base, with 14 bases remaining between them. Germline CDR1 KGHSH, CDR2 LQKENI. The CDR3 spans 16 residues. The CDR3 here is CASSPPKGGGTDTQYF. CDR3 coding DNA: TGTGCCAGCTCACCCCCTAAGGGGGGAGGCACAGATACGCAGTATTTT.

In nucleotides, the CDR3 is TGTGCCAGCAGTGAAGGGGCAGGTTTACACTATGGCTACACCTTC. Amino acid sequence: CASSEGAGLHYGYTF. The rearrangement joins TRBV6-1 to TRBJ1-2; D gene unclear. The germline CDR1 and CDR2 sequences are MNHNS and SASEGT. V was pared by 1 base and J by 3 bases, with 12 bases between. The CDR3 runs 15 residues.

This clone appeared once. This chain uses TRBV10-3 with TRBJ2-2; 7 bases map to TRBD1. The CDR3 runs 15 residues. V lost 6 bases to trimming and J lost 0 bases; unmatched junction nucleotides: 4. Germline assignment: CDR1 ENHRY and CDR2 SYGVKD. CDR3 nucleotides: TGTGCCATCAGGAGACAGGGATCGAACACCGGGGAGCTGTTTTTT. It is translated as CAIRRQGSNTGELFF.

The chain combines TRBV14 with TRBJ1-2, with 7 bases lining up with TRBD1. V shed 1 base and J 4 bases; nucleotides not matched to a gene: 0. Germline CDR1 SGHDN, CDR2 FVKESK. CDR3 length: 13 residues. CDR3 residues: CASSQGTGYGYTF. CDR3 sequence (DNA): TGTGCCAGCAGCCAAGGGACAGGCTATGGCTACACCTTC. The full variable domain, its missing parts supplied by reference TRBV14 and TRBJ1-2, is EAGVTQFPSHSVIEKGQTVTLRCDPISGHDNLYWYRRVMGKEIKFLLHFVKESKQDESGMPNNRFLAERTGGTYSTLKVQPAELEDSGVYFCASSQGTGYGYTFGSGTRLTVV.

V usage is TRBV28 and J usage is TRBJ1-2; no clear D gene. Germline CDR1 is MDHEN and CDR2 is SYDVKM. The CDR3 is made up of 14 amino acids. V lost 6 bases, J lost 8 bases, and 19 bases lay in between. Written as DNA, the CDR3 is TGTGCCAGCAGACTTCACGGGCAGGCTTGGGGCTACACCTTC. It yields the protein CASRLHGQAWGYTF.

V is TRBV11-2 and J is TRBJ2-7, with 12 bases that match TRBD2. V was pared by 5 bases and J by 2 bases, with 7 bases of the junction left unmatched. Germline V gene data show CDR1 as SGHAT and CDR2 as FQNNGV. The CDR3 is 16 residues long. Here the CDR3 DNA reads TGTGCCAGCAGCCGGACTAGCGGGGTCCCTACCTACGAGCAGTACTTC. Translated: CASSRTSGVPTYEQYF. Combining the CDR3 with reference TRBV11-2 and TRBJ2-7 gives the whole variable domain EAGVAQSPRYKIIEKRQSVAFWCNPISGHATLYWYQQILGQGPKLLIQFQNNGVVDDSQLPKDRFSAERLKGVDSTLKIQPAKLEDSAVYLCASSRTSGVPTYEQYFGPGTRLTVT.

For this clone: This same CDR3 is encoded by further DNA sequences in the sample. The chain joins TRBV15 to TRBJ2-7, with TRBD1 matching over 8 bases. Trimming cost V 0 bases and J 6 bases; bases outside gene matches: 4. This CDR3 is built from 14 residues. Per the germline V gene, CDR1 is LNHNV and CDR2 is YYDKDF (reference sequence). The CDR3 DNA reads TGTGCCACCAGCAGAGATTTAACAGGGGGCGAGCAGTACTTC. Protein product: CATSRDLTGGEQYF. The full variable domain, completed using reference TRBV15 and TRBJ2-7, is DAMVIQNPRYQVTQFGKPVTLSCSQTLNHNVMYWYQQKSSQAPKLLFHYYDKDFNNEADTPDNFQSRRPNTSFCFLDIRSPGLGDTAMYLCATSRDLTGGEQYFGPGTRLTVT.

The genes are TRBV10-3 and TRBJ2-5; perhaps TRBD2 as D (7 bases). The germline gives CDR1 ENHRY, CDR2 SYGVKD. The germline V and J ends were trimmed by 7 bases and 1 base, with 13 bases remaining between them. The length of the CDR3 is 14 residues. The CDR3 reads CAITPGGGQETQYF. The CDR3 DNA sequence: TGTGCCATCACTCCGGGGGGCGGCCAAGAGACCCAGTACTTC.

This chain links TRBV18 with TRBJ2-5; 7 bases are a match to TRBD1. The germline V gene has CDR1 KGHSH and CDR2 LQKENI. V trimming: 7 bases; J trimming: 1 base; junction bases outside the gene matches: 3. This CDR3 has 13 residues. CDR3 bases: TGTGCCAGCTTACGGGACAGCCAAGAGACCCAGTACTTC. Protein product: CASLRDSQETQYF.

The chain uses TRBV28 and TRBJ2-2, with D possibly matching TRBD2 (5 bases). Deletions cut 0 bases from V and 8 bases from J, with 7 bases between. From germline, CDR1 is MDHEN and CDR2 SYDVKM. CDR3 length: 13 amino acids. In DNA, the CDR3 is TGTGCCAGCAGTTTATGGGGAGTGGGGGAGCTGTTTTTT. Protein sequence: CASSLWGVGELFF. The whole variable domain, remainder taken from reference TRBV28 and TRBJ2-2, is DVKVTQSSRYLVKRTGEKVFLECVQDMDHENMFWYRQDPGLGLRLIYFSYDVKMKEKGDIPEGYSVSREKKERFSLILESASTNQTSMYLCASSLWGVGELFFGEGSRLTVL.

The chain is built from TRBV10-1 and TRBJ2-7; D gene uncertain. Trimming pared 0 bases from V and 4 bases from J, leaving 13 bases between. The CDR3 loop spans 15 amino acids. Per the germline V gene, CDR1 is WNHNN and CDR2 is SYGVQD (reference sequence). For the CDR3, the DNA is TGCGCCAGCAGTGAGTCACACCATTCCCCTTACGAGCAGTACTTC. Its protein product is CASSESHHSPYEQYF.

The chain has TRBV5-1 and TRBJ2-5, with 13 bases lining up with TRBD2. Looked up from germline, CDR1 is SGHRS and CDR2 is YFSETQ. V trimming: 4 bases; J trimming: 1 base; junction bases outside the gene matches: 4. The CDR3 length is 16 residues. The CDR3 region has the DNA TGCGCCAGCAGCGCGACTAGCGGGAGGCCCCAAGAGACCCAGTACTTC. This sequence encodes CASSATSGRPQETQYF. Full variable domain (missing parts from reference TRBV5-1 and TRBJ2-5): KAGVTQTPRYLIKTRGQQVTLSCSPISGHRSVSWYQQTPGQGLQFLFEYFSETQRNKGNFPGRFSGRQFSNSRSEMNVSTLELGDSALYLCASSATSGRPQETQYFGPGTRLLVL.

To note about this clone: Other DNA sequences in the sample encode the same CDR3. The chain combines TRBV5-4 with TRBJ2-7, with a possible D match to TRBD1 (6 bases). V shed 2 bases and J shed 3 bases, with 9 bases lying between them. Germline assignment: CDR1 SGHNT and CDR2 YYREEE (reference sequence). There are 13 residues in the CDR3. This chain's CDR3 is CASSLRDNYEQYF. DNA of the CDR3: TGTGCCAGCAGCTTAAGGGACAACTACGAGCAGTACTTC.

The rearrangement links TRBV6-6 to TRBJ2-6; 7 bases agree with TRBD2. Unmatched junction bases numbered 1, after V lost 10 bases and J lost 1 base. Germline V gene sequence: CDR1 MNHNY, CDR2 SVGAGI (reference sequence). The CDR3 consists of 13 residues. The CDR3 sequence: CAMGGSGANVLTF. Written as DNA, the CDR3 is TGTGCCATGGGGGGGTCTGGGGCCAACGTCCTGACTTTC.

The V and J genes are TRBV18 and TRBJ2-3; a weak D match, TRBD1 (6 bases). Deletions cut 6 bases from V and 0 bases from J, with 13 bases between. The germline gives CDR1 KGHSH, CDR2 LQKENI. This CDR3 contains 15 residues. The CDR3 bases are TGTGCCAGCTCCCGGGACACGCTCAGCACAGATACGCAGTATTTT. It codes for CASSRDTLSTDTQYF.

As regards this clone: Other DNA sequences from this sample encode an identical CDR3 as well. This rearrangement joins TRBV9 to TRBJ2-3; TRBD2 agrees at 9 bases. V shed 0 bases and J 3 bases; nucleotides not matched to a gene: 5. Germline CDR1 and CDR2: SGDLS and YYNGEE. The CDR3 has 16 amino acids. Here the CDR3 reads CASSVAGSGGTDTQYF. The CDR3 DNA reads as TGTGCCAGCAGCGTAGCCGGGAGCGGGGGGACAGATACGCAGTATTTT.

The chain has TRBV13 and TRBJ2-3, with 12 positions matching TRBD2. Germline lookup yields CDR1 PRHDT and CDR2 FYEKMQ (reference sequence). The CDR3 is made up of 17 amino acids. Trimming at V came to 1 base and at J to 6 bases, leaving 8 bases not matched to a gene. The CDR3, as DNA: TGTGCCAGCAGCTTAGCGCTAGCGGGGGGGCGGAGTGATACGCAGTATTTT. Its translation is CASSLALAGGRSDTQYF.

The rearrangement uses TRBV28 and TRBJ2-1; tentatively, D is TRBD2 (5 bases). CDR1 MDHEN and CDR2 SYDVKM come from the germline V gene. The CDR3 runs 12 residues. With 6 bases removed from V and 7 bases from J, the gap between germline ends came to 10 bases. The CDR3 loop is CASSITGNEQFF. The CDR3 DNA is TGTGCCAGCAGCATAACGGGGAATGAGCAGTTCTTC. Based on the CDR3 plus reference TRBV28 and TRBJ2-1, the full variable domain is DVKVTQSSRYLVKRTGEKVFLECVQDMDHENMFWYRQDPGLGLRLIYFSYDVKMKEKGDIPEGYSVSREKKERFSLILESASTNQTSMYLCASSITGNEQFFGPGTRLTVL.

The chain uses TRBV10-3 and TRBJ1-4; D ambiguous. Germline V gene data show CDR1 as ENHRY and CDR2 as SYGVKD. V gave up 2 bases and J gave up 7 bases, with 8 bases separating them. The CDR3 is 13 residues long. In nucleotides, the CDR3 is TGTGCCATCAGTGAGGTAGGGAGTGAAAAACTGTTTTTT. This translates into CAISEVGSEKLFF.

The genes are TRBV6-1 and TRBJ2-3; TRBD2 agrees at 8 bases. There are 15 residues in the CDR3. V trimming: 5 bases; J trimming: 0 bases; junction bases outside the gene matches: 4. Germline-derived CDR1 and CDR2 are MNHNS and SASEGT. CDR3 loop: CASSNSGVSTDTQYF. DNA of the CDR3: TGTGCCAGCAGTAATAGCGGGGTGAGCACAGATACGCAGTATTTT.

Concerning this clone: This sequence may be a read error, since a much larger clone differs from it by one base. The identical CDR3 is also encoded by other nucleotide sequences in the sample. The chain employs TRBV7-9 and TRBJ2-5; D is ambiguous. This CDR3 has 11 residues. Trimming removed 5 bases from V and 2 bases from J, with 3 bases in between. CDR1 is SEHNR and CDR2 is FQNEAQ in the germline V gene (reference sequence). The CDR3 reads CASSPQETQYF. The CDR3 DNA is TGTGCCAGCAGCCCACAAGAGACCCAGTACTTC.

The chain has TRBV7-2 and TRBJ1-2, with 8 bases lining up with TRBD1. CDR1 is SGHTA and CDR2 is FQGNSA in the germline V gene. CDR3 length: 14 residues. V lost 5 bases and J lost 4; bases outside the gene matches: 6. CDR3 region: CASSRGTGAYGYTF. The DNA of the CDR3 is TGTGCCAGCAGCCGGGGGACAGGAGCCTATGGCTACACCTTC.

This clone was seen only a few times. This chain links TRBV6-1 with TRBJ1-2; D is unresolved. In germline, CDR1 is MNHNS, CDR2 SASEGT. Between the trimmed V and J ends, which lost 5 bases and 4 bases, there was a span of 11 bases. This CDR3 has 13 residues. CDR3 nucleotides: TGTGCCAGCAGTACTTCCGGGTTCTATGGCTACACCTTC. It encodes CASSTSGFYGYTF.

The V and J genes are TRBV15 and TRBJ2-7, with D perhaps matching TRBD1 or TRBD2 (5 bases each). The CDR3 extends over 13 amino acids. The V and J ends lost 3 bases and 7 bases respectively, with 13 bases between them. Germline V lookup: CDR1 LNHNV, CDR2 YYDKDF (reference sequence). In nucleotides, the CDR3 is TGTGCCACCAGCAGGACCGGGACCAGTGAGCAGTACTTC. It codes for CATSRTGTSEQYF.

About this clone itself: The same CDR3 can be traced to other DNA sequences in this sample. V usage is TRBV7-2 and J usage is TRBJ2-7; D is uncertain. Germline V gives CDR1 SGHTA, CDR2 FQGNSA. The CDR3 runs 12 residues. Trimming cost V 2 bases and J 0 bases, with 2 bases left between them. CDR3 in amino acids: CASSLTSYEQYF. In nucleotides, the CDR3 is TGTGCCAGCAGCTTAACCTCCTACGAGCAGTACTTC.

This chain uses TRBV9 with TRBJ1-2, with D uncertain. V was cut by 7 bases and J by 8 bases, with 24 bases left in between. CDR3 size: 15 residues. Germline CDR1 reads SGDLS; CDR2 reads YYNGEE. As DNA, the CDR3 is TGTGCCAGCTGGTCATCAGCCAATCCGACGGACGGCTACACCTTC. Translated: CASWSSANPTDGYTF.

The rearrangement links TRBV18 to TRBJ2-7; 10 bases match TRBD1. V gave up 6 bases and J gave up 7 bases; unmatched junction bases: 15. Looked up from germline, CDR1 is KGHSH and CDR2 is LQKENI. CDR3 length: 16 residues. This CDR3 reads CASSESLGTGVAEQYF. CDR3 coding DNA: TGTGCCAGCTCCGAGTCATTGGGGACAGGGGTTGCAGAGCAGTACTTC. Together with reference TRBV18 and TRBJ2-7, the CDR3 gives the full variable domain: NAGVMQNPRHLVRRRGQEARLRCSPMKGHSHVYWYRQLPEEGLKFMVYLQKENIIDESGMPKERFSAEFPKEGPSILRIQQVVRGDSAAYFCASSESLGTGVAEQYFGPGTRLTVT.